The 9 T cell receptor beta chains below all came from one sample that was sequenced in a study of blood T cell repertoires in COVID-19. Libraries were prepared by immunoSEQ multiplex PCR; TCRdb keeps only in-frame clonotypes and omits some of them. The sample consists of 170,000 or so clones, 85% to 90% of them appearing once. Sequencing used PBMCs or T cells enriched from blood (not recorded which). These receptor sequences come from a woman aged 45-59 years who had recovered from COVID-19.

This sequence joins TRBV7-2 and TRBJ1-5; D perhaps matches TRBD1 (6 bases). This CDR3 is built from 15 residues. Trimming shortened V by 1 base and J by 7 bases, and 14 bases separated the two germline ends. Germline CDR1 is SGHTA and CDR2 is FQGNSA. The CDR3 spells CASSLEGGGDQPQHF. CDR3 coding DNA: TGTGCCAGCAGCTTAGAGGGAGGGGGGGACCAGCCCCAGCATTTT.

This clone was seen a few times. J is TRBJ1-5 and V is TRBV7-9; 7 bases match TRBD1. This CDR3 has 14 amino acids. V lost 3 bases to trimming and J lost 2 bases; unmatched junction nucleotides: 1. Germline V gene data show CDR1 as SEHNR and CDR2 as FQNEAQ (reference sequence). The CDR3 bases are TGTGCCAGCAGCTTTGACAGGGGCAATCAGCCCCAGCATTTT. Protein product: CASSFDRGNQPQHF.

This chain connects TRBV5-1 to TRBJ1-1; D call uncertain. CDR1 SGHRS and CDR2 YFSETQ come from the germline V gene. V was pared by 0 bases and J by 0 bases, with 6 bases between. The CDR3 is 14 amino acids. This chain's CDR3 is CASSLGGMNTEAFF. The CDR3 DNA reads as TGCGCCAGCAGCTTGGGCGGGATGAACACTGAAGCTTTCTTT.

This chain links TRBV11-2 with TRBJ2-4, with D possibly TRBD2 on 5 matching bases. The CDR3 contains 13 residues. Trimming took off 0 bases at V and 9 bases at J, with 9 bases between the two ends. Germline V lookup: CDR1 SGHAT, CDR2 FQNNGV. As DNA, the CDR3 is TGTGCCAGCAGCTTAGATAGGGCGGGCATTCAGTACTTC. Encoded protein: CASSLDRAGIQYF.

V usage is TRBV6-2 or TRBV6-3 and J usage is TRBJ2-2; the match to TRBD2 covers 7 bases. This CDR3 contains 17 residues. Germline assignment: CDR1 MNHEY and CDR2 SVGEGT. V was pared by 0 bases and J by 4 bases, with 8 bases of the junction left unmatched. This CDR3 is CASSYSRQAGITGELFF. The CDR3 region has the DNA TGTGCCAGCAGTTACTCACGCCAAGCGGGGATCACCGGGGAGCTGTTTTTT.

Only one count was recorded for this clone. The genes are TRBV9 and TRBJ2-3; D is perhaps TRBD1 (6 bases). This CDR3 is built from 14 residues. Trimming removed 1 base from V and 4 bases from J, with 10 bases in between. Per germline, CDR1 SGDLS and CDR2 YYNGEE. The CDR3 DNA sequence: TGTGCCAGCAGCGTAACCAACAGGGCAGATACGCAGTATTTT. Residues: CASSVTNRADTQYF. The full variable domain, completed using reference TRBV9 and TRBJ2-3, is DSGVTQTPKHLITATGQRVTLRCSPRSGDLSVYWYQQSLDQGLQFLIQYYNGEERAKGNILERFSAQQFPDLHSELNLSSLELGDSALYFCASSVTNRADTQYFGPGTRLTVL.

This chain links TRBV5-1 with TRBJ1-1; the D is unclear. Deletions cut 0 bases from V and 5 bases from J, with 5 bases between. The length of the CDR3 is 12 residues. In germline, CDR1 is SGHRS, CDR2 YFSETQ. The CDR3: CASSLGQTEAFF. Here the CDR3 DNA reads TGCGCCAGCAGCTTGGGGCAGACTGAAGCTTTCTTT.

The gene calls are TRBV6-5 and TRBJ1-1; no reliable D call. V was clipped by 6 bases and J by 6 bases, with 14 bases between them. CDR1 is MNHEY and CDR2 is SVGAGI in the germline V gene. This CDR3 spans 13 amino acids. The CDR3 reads CASRPTVIPEAFF. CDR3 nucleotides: TGTGCCAGCAGACCTACAGTAATCCCTGAAGCTTTCTTT.

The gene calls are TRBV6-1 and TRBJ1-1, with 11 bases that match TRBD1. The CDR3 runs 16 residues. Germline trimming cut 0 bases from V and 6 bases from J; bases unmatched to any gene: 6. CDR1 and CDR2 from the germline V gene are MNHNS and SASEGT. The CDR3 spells CASSEAGGTGGSEAFF. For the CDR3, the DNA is TGTGCCAGCAGTGAAGCTGGGGGGACAGGGGGATCTGAAGCTTTCTTT.